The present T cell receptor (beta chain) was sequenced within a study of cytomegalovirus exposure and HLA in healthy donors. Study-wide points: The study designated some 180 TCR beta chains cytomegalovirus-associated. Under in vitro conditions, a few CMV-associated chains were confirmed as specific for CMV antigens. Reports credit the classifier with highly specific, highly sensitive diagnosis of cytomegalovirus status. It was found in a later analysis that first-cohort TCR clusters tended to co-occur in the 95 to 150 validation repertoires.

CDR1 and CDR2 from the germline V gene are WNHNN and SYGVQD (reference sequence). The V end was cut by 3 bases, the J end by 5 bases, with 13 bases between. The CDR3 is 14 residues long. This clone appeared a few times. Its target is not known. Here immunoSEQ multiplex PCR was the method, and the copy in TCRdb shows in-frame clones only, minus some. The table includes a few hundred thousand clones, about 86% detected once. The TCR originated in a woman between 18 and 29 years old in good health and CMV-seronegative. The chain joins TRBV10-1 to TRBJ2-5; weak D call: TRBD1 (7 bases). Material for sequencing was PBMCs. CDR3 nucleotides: TGCGCCAGCAGTGAAGGAGGGGGACAGGAGACCCAGTACTTC. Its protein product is CASSEGGGQETQYF.